This T cell receptor (beta chain) came from a study of T-cell reconstitution after alpha-beta-depleted transplantation in children. Points from the study as a whole: One year after transplant, T-cell counts and diversity came mostly from newly produced T cells. Reports say that about two months after transplant, the alpha-beta T cells came out of several hundred graft clones that had expanded. Recipient T cells and thymic progenitors that survived were the source of the high TCRbeta diversity seen at day 60 in some patients.

This clonotype was picked up a small number of times. Its antigen is unknown. It was with unique molecular identifiers that the TCRbeta library was prepared. TCRdb redid the calling of the PCR reads with MiXCR, one entry per CDR3 protein. The sample comprises hundreds of thousands of distinct CDR3 sequences, more than 20% of which are singletons, and roughly 13% rests with the top ten. The germline CDR1 and CDR2 sequences are SGHTA and FQGTGA. The trim removed 2 bases at V and 4 bases at J, leaving 10 bases unmatched. The CDR3 is 17 residues long. The starting material was PBMCs, mostly from graft donor cells, obtained 360 days after TCRalphabeta/CD19-depleted stem cell transplant. The clonotype originates from a boy in the first two years of life who had a stem cell transplant for acute myeloid leukemia, so the T cells may come from the graft donor. The chain combines TRBV7-3 with TRBJ2-5; 10 bases fit TRBD1. CDR3 in DNA: TGTGCCAGCAGCTTAGGACCGGGACAGGGGATGGCAGAGACCCAGTACTTC. It translates to CASSLGPGQGMAETQYF.